These T cell receptor beta chains were read from a single sample in a study of molecular identifiers for immune sequencing clone quantification. One entry per CDR3 protein, called by TCRdb with MiXCR from the PCR reads. In the table there are more than 450,000 distinct CDR3 sequences, roughly 23% of which are singletons. The material sequenced was naive CD8+ T cells from blood, with Jurkat cell RNA spiked in. These TCRs come from a human donor in good health. Some libraries in this study had Jurkat cell RNA spiked in. Each CDR3 is given with its conserved first and last residue. Size is omitted from some rows. Given values are once, few, many or a class for expanded clones.

TRBV20-1 | many | CSARDPGGTEAFF
TRBV4-3 | few | CASSQDKVGTQYSSGANVLTF
TRBV20-1 | few | CSARPYTGGKNYGYTF
TRBV12-3/TRBV12-4 | . | CASSLGSWYGHTF
TRBV27 | few | CATYDRGRTDTQYF
TRBV5-6 | many | CASSRGRLWANVLTF
TRBV5-3 | . | CASSLYLELENTGELFF
TRBV7-9 | few | CASSLARQEKTNPGFF
TRBV24-1 | many | CATGTRASYNEQFF
TRBV4-3 | many | CASSQDRGISDTQYF
TRBV5-5 | . | CASSLEAEAGSYNSPLHF
TRBV7-8 | many | CASSPQGGELFF
TRBV18 | few | CASSPGTQNTEAFF
TRBV20-1 | many | CSARVAPEADTQYF
TRBV2 | many | CASSTNIKRTDFRGSPLHF
TRBV19 | few | CASSIDEGPSYGYTF
TRBV7-9 | . | CASSPPSQGWGTEAFF
TRBV11-2 | . | CASSLVLAGHNEQFF
TRBV7-9 | many | CASSRPGQKETQYF
TRBV7-9 | . | CASSPPGSTSNEQFF
TRBV20-1 | many | CSARPQRGMFEKLFF
TRBV20-1 | few | CSARDPGTNTEAFF
TRBV7-9 | many | CASSTPGQEAQETQYF
TRBV7-6 | . | CASSSDRGMAGANVLTF
TRBV10-3 | . | CASRDSLDEQYF
TRBV30 | few | CAWSALAGTPTDTQYF
TRBV29-1 | many | CSAPGQGDYGYTF
TRBV7-9 | many | CASSLPHRENTGELFF
TRBV25-1 | many | CASSEDRYTDTQYF
TRBV6-5 | . | CASSYVDMNTEAFF
TRBV9 | . | CASSVEASGGADEQFF
TRBV4-1 | . | CASSHKPGTGSSYEQYF
TRBV6-2/TRBV6-3 | . | CASSSYNPPYEQYF
TRBV13 | many | CASSNPLRGPSTDTQYF
TRBV3-1 | . | CASSPIGMEGLNYGHTF
TRBV24-1 | many | CATSDFRPTDTQYF
TRBV7-9 | few | CASSNGLVADTQYF
TRBV7-9 | . | CASSFLQVQETQYF
TRBV30 | . | CAWSVGTNYEQYF
TRBV30 | many | CAWSQDMWPDTF
TRBV5-4 | few | CASSASWGTDTQYF
TRBV20-1 | many | CSARLSGTENEKLFF
TRBV7-9 | many | CASSLEQGFSGANVLTF
TRBV28 | few | CAGSFIAGSGYGYTF
TRBV7-9 | . | CASSGTGYGQPQHF
TRBV20-1 | many | CSASRGLLFF
TRBV6-1 | many | CASAPTGVEQYF
TRBV13 | few | CATPPPPRGWDGYTF
TRBV10-2 | many | CASSGWGATEAFF
TRBV20-1 | many | CSATDDRGSNEQFF
TRBV12-3/TRBV12-4 | . | CASSNGVGGTDTPYF
TRBV7-9 | . | CASSPIPGTSGGNQETRYF
TRBV20-1 | . | CSARDPAGTSGVVSIYNEQFF
TRBV11-2 | few | CASSFLGYNEQFF
TRBV5-1 | many | CASSLARTGYQETQYF
TRBV5-1 | few | CASSLEDISTDTQYF
TRBV7-9 | few | CASSSPTGPNEKLFF
TRBV29-1 | many | CSLGEGYGYTF
TRBV20-1 | many | CSASQLAGGPPDTQYF
TRBV11-2 | . | CASSFQGLTYEQYF